This T cell receptor (beta chain) was retrieved from a study of response to subunit inactivated influenza vaccine. The CDR3 consists of 13 residues. V was clipped by 2 bases and J by 9 bases, with 11 bases between them. CDR1 is LNHDA and CDR2 is SQIVND in the germline V gene (reference sequence). The table lists this clonotype with a few counts. TCRdb fed the RT-PCR reads into MiXCR, producing one record per CDR3 protein. The sample has 860,000 or so distinct CDR3 sequences; 21% are singletons. The rearrangement links TRBV19 to TRBJ2-1; D not resolved. This TCR was recovered from a man aged 50 to 60 who received an inactivated influenza vaccine. Sequenced material: PBMCs from blood, taken 4 to 6 days after vaccination. This CDR3 is CASSIRRIAEQFF. The CDR3 region has the DNA TGTGCCAGTAGTATACGACGGATTGCTGAGCAGTTCTTC. The complete variable domain, with remaining parts taken from reference TRBV19 and TRBJ2-1, reads DGGITQSPKYLFRKEGQNVTLSCEQNLNHDAMYWYRQDPGQGLRLIYYSQIVNDFQKGDIAEGYSVSREKKESFPLTVTSAQKNPTAFYLCASSIRRIAEQFFGPGTRLTVL.